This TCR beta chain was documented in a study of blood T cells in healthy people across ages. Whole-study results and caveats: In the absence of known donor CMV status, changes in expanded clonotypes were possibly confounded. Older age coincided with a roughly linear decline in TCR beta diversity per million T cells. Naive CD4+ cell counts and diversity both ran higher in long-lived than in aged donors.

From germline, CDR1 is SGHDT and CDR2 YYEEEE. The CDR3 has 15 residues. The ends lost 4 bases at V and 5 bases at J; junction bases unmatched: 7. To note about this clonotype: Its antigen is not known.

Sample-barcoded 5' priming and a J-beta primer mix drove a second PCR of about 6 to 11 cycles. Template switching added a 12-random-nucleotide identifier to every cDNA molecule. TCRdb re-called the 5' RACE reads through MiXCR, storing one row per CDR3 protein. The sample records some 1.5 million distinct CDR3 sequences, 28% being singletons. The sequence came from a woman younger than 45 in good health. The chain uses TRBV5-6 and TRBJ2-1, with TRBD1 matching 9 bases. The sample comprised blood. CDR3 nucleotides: TGTGCCAGCAGCCCGGGGACAGGGATCCACAATGAGCAGTTCTTC. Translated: CASSPGTGIHNEQFF.